Below are 11 T cell receptor beta chains sequenced from a single sample in a study of T cells in Graves' hyperthyroidism and ophthalmopathy. The CDR3 regions of TCR beta were amplified from RNA transcripts. RT-PCR in the first round (using the HTBI primer set) targeted the TCR CDR3. TCRdb passed the multiplex PCR reads through MiXCR, listing each CDR3 protein once. Among 150,000 to 200,000 distinct CDR3 sequences listed, around 15% were seen once. The sample comprised blood. The source of these receptors is a woman in her forties or fifties with Graves' hyperthyroidism.

This clonotype was seen at least ten times. The chain is built from TRBV7-9 and TRBJ1-2, with unresolved D. The length of the CDR3 is 12 residues. The ends were cut back, 0 bases at V and 3 bases at J, with 2 bases in the middle. CDR1 is SEHNR and CDR2 is FQNEAQ in the germline V gene (reference sequence). The CDR3 DNA sequence: TGTGCCAGCAGCTTAGCGGACTATGGCTACACCTTC. It translates to CASSLADYGYTF.

This chain links TRBV7-2 with TRBJ2-1; no clear D gene. Trimming pared 2 bases from V and 2 bases from J, leaving 10 bases between. CDR1 and CDR2 (germline): SGHTA, FQGNSA. The CDR3 spans 15 residues. The CDR3 coding sequence is TGTGCCAGCAGCTTATTTCACCGCGCCTACAATGAGCAGTTCTTC. Protein product: CASSLFHRAYNEQFF. The full variable domain, with the rest looked up from reference TRBV7-2 and TRBJ2-1, is GAGVSQSPSNKVTEKGKDVELRCDPISGHTALYWYRQSLGQGLEFLIYFQGNSAPDKSGLPSDRFSAERTGGSVSTLTIQRTQQEDSAVYLCASSLFHRAYNEQFFGPGTRLTVL.

There are many counts of this clonotype. This chain joins TRBV7-9 and TRBJ2-7; D might be TRBD2 (5 bases). This CDR3 spans 14 amino acids. From germline, CDR1 is SEHNR and CDR2 FQNEAQ (reference sequence). The V end lost 5 bases, the J end lost 2 bases, and 13 bases lay between the germline ends. The CDR3 region has the DNA TGTGCCAGCAGCCCTTCGCTAGCCCCCTACGAGCAGTACTTC. Translated: CASSPSLAPYEQYF.

This clonotype was seen repeatedly, ten times or more. The genes are TRBV3-1 and TRBJ1-1, with 8 bases fitting TRBD1. Germline V lookup: CDR1 LGHDT, CDR2 YNNKEL (reference sequence). Germline trimming cut 1 base from V and 7 bases from J; bases unmatched to any gene: 14. The CDR3 spans 17 residues. The CDR3 DNA reads as TGTGCCAGCAGCCAAGCATACAGGGGGACAGGTGAAAGTGAAGCTTTCTTT. This encodes CASSQAYRGTGESEAFF.

This clonotype occurred a few times. The rearrangement joins TRBV4-3 to TRBJ2-1, with TRBD2 matching over 14 bases. Unmatched junction bases numbered 6, after V lost 3 bases and J lost 8 bases. Germline loops: CDR1 LGHNA, CDR2 YSLEER. The CDR3 is 16 amino acids. The CDR3 sequence: CASSQGTSGGLHEQFF. In nucleotides, the CDR3 is TGCGCCAGCAGCCAGGGGACTAGCGGGGGCCTTCATGAGCAGTTCTTC.

This clonotype was picked up a small number of times. Being one base from a much bigger clone, this may be a read error. The chain uses TRBV9 and TRBJ2-2; possible D gene TRBD2, 5 bases. Trimming shortened V by 0 bases and J by 5 bases, and 5 bases separated the two germline ends. The CDR3 has 13 amino acids. Germline assignment: CDR1 SGDLS and CDR2 YYNGEE. The DNA for the CDR3 is TGTGCCAGCAGCGTAGGGGAGACCGGGGAGCTGTTTTTT. Its protein product is CASSVGETGELFF.

This clonotype was counted ten times or more. The chain uses TRBV10-1 and TRBJ2-7, with D perhaps matching TRBD1 or TRBD2 (5 bases each). CDR3 length: 14 residues. CDR1 and CDR2 from the germline V gene are WNHNN and SYGVQD (reference sequence). The ends were cut back, 2 bases at V and 2 bases at J, with 10 bases in the middle. This CDR3 is CASSEPGTAYEQYF. CDR3 nucleotides: TGCGCCAGCAGTGAGCCGGGGACGGCCTACGAGCAGTACTTC.

This clonotype was counted once. V gene TRBV11-2 combines with J gene TRBJ2-5; possibly TRBD1 for D (6 bases). The CDR3 spans 16 residues. Trimming stripped 6 bases from V and 4 bases from J, with 21 bases between. From germline, CDR1 is SGHAT and CDR2 FQNNGV. CDR3 amino acids: CASRAGVPGMLETQYF. CDR3 sequence (DNA): TGTGCCAGCAGGGCAGGGGTACCGGGTATGTTAGAGACCCAGTACTTC.

This clonotype was seen at least ten times. The genes are TRBV9 and TRBJ2-5; TRBD1 matches at 10 bases. The CDR3 consists of 16 residues. Germline CDR1 SGDLS, CDR2 YYNGEE. V dropped 4 bases and J dropped 4; count of bases not matched to a gene: 10. The CDR3 nucleotides read TGTGCCAGCAGCCCCGGGACAGGGGAGGCGGGAGAGACCCAGTACTTC. Amino acid sequence: CASSPGTGEAGETQYF.

Many counts were recorded for this clonotype. The chain combines TRBV2 with TRBJ1-1; TRBD1 agrees at 7 bases. V shed 6 bases and J 11 bases; nucleotides not matched to a gene: 9. Germline V gene sequence: CDR1 SNHLY, CDR2 FYNNEI. There are 12 residues in the CDR3. This CDR3 reads CASSQTGSGAFF. The CDR3 DNA sequence: TGTGCCAGCAGCCAGACAGGGTCGGGGGCTTTCTTT.

This clonotype came up many times. The chain recombines TRBV5-1 with TRBJ2-1; perhaps TRBD2 as D (5 bases). CDR3 length: 15 amino acids. The ends were cut back, 3 bases at V and 8 bases at J, with 18 bases in the middle. Germline V gene data show CDR1 as SGHRS and CDR2 as YFSETQ. The CDR3 nucleotides read TGCGCCAGCAGCTCGGGAAGGACTCGCCCGGATGAGCAGTTCTTC. Its protein is CASSSGRTRPDEQFF.